A selection of T cell receptor beta chains follows, all from one sample in a study of monozygotic twins with inflammatory bowel disease. TCRdb re-called the 5' RACE reads; one entry per CDR3 protein, DNA not given. This sample contains some 400,000 distinct CDR3 sequences. Specimen: blood. All receptors come from a human donor with ulcerative colitis or Crohn's disease, or a healthy co-twin of an affected twin (not recorded which). Both conserved end residues are part of each CDR3.

j_gene,v_gene,len,CDR3aa
TRBJ2-4,TRBV4-3,14,CASSQDRQINIQYF
TRBJ2-1,TRBV5-1,15,CASSATGGASLEQFF
TRBJ2-1,TRBV4-1,15,CASSQWGATYNEQFF
TRBJ1-2,TRBV19,15,CASTQDRVTNYGYTF
TRBJ2-3,TRBV5-8,15,CASIQMTGGADTQYF
TRBJ2-4,TRBV12-3/TRBV12-4,13,CASSLADKNIQYF
TRBJ2-3,TRBV12-3/TRBV12-4,13,CASNFQESDTQYF
TRBJ2-3,TRBV7-2,14,CASSRGGLTDTQYF
TRBJ2-3,TRBV28,15,CASSIAVSSTDTQYF
TRBJ2-7,TRBV12-5,11,CASGFPYEQYF
TRBJ2-1,TRBV12-3/TRBV12-4,15,CASSYGDSSYNEQFF
TRBJ2-3,TRBV20-1,16,CSARATSGGFRDTQYF
TRBJ2-1,TRBV7-9,14,CASSTVLAQNEQFF
TRBJ2-2,TRBV25-1,19,CASSSYNGGTSANTGELFF
TRBJ2-7,TRBV6-5,13,CASSSSATYEQYF
TRBJ1-4,TRBV5-1,16,CASSLANGGRYEKLFF
TRBJ2-5,TRBV12-3/TRBV12-4,14,CASSLGREGETQYF
TRBJ2-2,TRBV12-3/TRBV12-4,14,CASSFGKATGELFF
TRBJ2-3,TRBV7-2,16,CASSLLGQGSTDTQYF
TRBJ2-1,TRBV5-1,15,CASSPGGNSYNEQFF